Listed below are T cell receptor beta chains from one sample, sequenced in a study of blood T cell repertoires in COVID-19. Profiled with immunoSEQ multiplex PCR; TCRdb holds only in-frame clones, not every one. The table has about 52,000 clones, 85% seen once; the top ten hold roughly a tenth. Sequenced sample: peripheral blood. Receptors were obtained from a human donor in a cohort sampled during active COVID-19. Both conserved end residues are part of each CDR3. The D gene is left open where the match is weak. A clone size is listed for some rows: how often the clone was seen (once, few, many), or a class if it is expanded.

D gene	clone size	V gene	J gene	CDR3 DNA	CDR3 protein
TRBD1	-	TRBV19	TRBJ1-1	TGTGCCAGTAGTGCGGGTGGGGACAGGGTTGACGGAGGAGCCACTGAAGCTTTCTTT	CASSAGGDRVDGGATEAFF
-	-	TRBV6-5	TRBJ1-4	TGTGCCACCCGAACAGACAGGCCAGCTAATGAAAAACTGTTTTTT	CATRTDRPANEKLFF
-	-	TRBV5-1	TRBJ1-1	TGCGCCAGCAGCTCCGACAGCATGAACACTGAAGCTTTCTTT	CASSSDSMNTEAFF
-	-	TRBV6-5	TRBJ1-5	TGTGCCAGCAGTTTCGGGGTTAGCAATCAGCCCCAGCATTTT	CASSFGVSNQPQHF
-	-	TRBV10-3	TRBJ2-3	TGTGCCATCAGGGTAGGGGCCCCAGATACGCAGTATTTT	CAIRVGAPDTQYF
-	once	TRBV7-9	TRBJ1-5	TGTGCCAGCAGCCATGCGGGTAATCAGCCCCAGCATTTT	CASSHAGNQPQHF
TRBD1	once	TRBV4-3	TRBJ1-4	TGCGCCAGCAGCCAAGTTGCCGCAGGGGGCACGCGTAATGAAAAACTGTTTTTT	CASSQVAAGGTRNEKLFF
TRBD2	-	TRBV28	TRBJ2-3	TGTGCCAGCAGTTCCGCGGGAGGAAAGGCAGATACGCAGTATTTT	CASSSAGGKADTQYF
-	-	TRBV3-1/TRBV3-2	TRBJ1-1	TGTGCCAGCAGCCAAGTAGGGGCTGGCACTGAAGCTTTCTTT	CASSQVGAGTEAFF
-	-	TRBV9	TRBJ2-3	TGTGCCAGCAGCGTTAGCGCGGGAACCACAGATACGCAGTATTTT	CASSVSAGTTDTQYF
TRBD2	-	TRBV9	TRBJ2-3	TGTGCCAGCAGCGAACCTAGCGGGAGTGATACGCAGTATTTT	CASSEPSGSDTQYF
TRBD1	few	TRBV7-9	TRBJ2-7	TGTGCCAGCAGTTCCGGGACAGGGGTCCTCAGGGAGCAGTACTTC	CASSSGTGVLREQYF
TRBD2	-	TRBV27	TRBJ2-3	TGTGCCAGCAGGCGGGAGGCTCCAGGGGATACGCAGTATTTT	CASRREAPGDTQYF
-	-	TRBV20-1	TRBJ2-5	TGCATTCCTGGGGCTTTAGAGACCCAGTACTTC	CIPGALETQYF
TRBD2	-	TRBV5-1	TRBJ2-3	TGCGCCAGCAGCTTGGATGCGGGAGCAGATACGCAGTATTTT	CASSLDAGADTQYF